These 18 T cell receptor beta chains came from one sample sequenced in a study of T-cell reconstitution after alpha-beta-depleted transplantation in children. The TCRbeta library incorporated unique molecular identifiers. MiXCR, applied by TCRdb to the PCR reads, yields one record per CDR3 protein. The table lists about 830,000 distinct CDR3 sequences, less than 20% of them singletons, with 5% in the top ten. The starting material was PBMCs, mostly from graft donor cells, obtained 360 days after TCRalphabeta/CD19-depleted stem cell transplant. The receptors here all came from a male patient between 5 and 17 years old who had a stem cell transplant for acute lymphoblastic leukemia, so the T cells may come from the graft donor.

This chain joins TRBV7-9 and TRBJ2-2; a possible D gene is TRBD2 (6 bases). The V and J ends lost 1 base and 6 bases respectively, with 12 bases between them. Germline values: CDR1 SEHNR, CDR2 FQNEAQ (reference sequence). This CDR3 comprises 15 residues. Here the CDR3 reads CASSLVHGSAGELFF. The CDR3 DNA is TGTGCCAGCAGCTTAGTCCACGGGAGCGCCGGGGAGCTGTTTTTT.

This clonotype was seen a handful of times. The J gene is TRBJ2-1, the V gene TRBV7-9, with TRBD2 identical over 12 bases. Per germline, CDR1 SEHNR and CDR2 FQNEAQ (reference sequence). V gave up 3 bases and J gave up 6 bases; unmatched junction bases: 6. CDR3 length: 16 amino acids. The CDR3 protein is CASSFSASGRVNEQFF. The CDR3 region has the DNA TGTGCCAGCAGCTTTAGCGCTAGCGGGAGGGTCAATGAGCAGTTCTTC.

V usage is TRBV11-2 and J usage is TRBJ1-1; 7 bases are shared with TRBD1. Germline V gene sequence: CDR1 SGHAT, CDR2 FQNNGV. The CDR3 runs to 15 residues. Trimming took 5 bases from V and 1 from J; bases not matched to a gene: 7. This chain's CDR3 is CASSPLQGRNTEAFF. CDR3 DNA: TGTGCCAGCAGCCCCCTACAGGGGAGGAACACTGAAGCTTTCTTT.

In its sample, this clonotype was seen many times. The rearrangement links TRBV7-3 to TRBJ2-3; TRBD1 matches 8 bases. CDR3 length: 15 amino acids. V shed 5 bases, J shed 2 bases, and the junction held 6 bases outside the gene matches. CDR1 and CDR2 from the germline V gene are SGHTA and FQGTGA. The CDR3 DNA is TGTGCCAGCAGCCGACAGGGGTCCTACACAGATACGCAGTATTTT. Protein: CASSRQGSYTDTQYF. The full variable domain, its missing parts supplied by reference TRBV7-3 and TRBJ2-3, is GAGVSQTPSNKVTEKGKYVELRCDPISGHTALYWYRQSLGQGPEFLIYFQGTGAADDSGLPNDRFFAVRPEGSVSTLKIQRTERGDSAVYLCASSRQGSYTDTQYFGPGTRLTVL.

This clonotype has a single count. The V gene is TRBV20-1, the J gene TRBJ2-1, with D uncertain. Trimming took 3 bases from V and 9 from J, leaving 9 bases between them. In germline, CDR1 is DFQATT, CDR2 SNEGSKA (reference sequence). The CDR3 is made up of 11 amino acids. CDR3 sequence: CSASPGVEQFF. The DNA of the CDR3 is TGCAGTGCTAGCCCGGGTGTTGAGCAGTTCTTC.

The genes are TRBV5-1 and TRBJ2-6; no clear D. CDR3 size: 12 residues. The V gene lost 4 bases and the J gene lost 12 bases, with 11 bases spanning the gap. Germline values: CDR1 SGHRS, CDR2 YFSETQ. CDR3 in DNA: TGCGCCAGCAGCCCACCCGACCCCGTCCTGACTTTC. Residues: CASSPPDPVLTF. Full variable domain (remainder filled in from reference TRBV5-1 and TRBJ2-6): KAGVTQTPRYLIKTRGQQVTLSCSPISGHRSVSWYQQTPGQGLQFLFEYFSETQRNKGNFPGRFSGRQFSNSRSEMNVSTLELGDSALYLCASSPPDPVLTFGAGSRLTVL.

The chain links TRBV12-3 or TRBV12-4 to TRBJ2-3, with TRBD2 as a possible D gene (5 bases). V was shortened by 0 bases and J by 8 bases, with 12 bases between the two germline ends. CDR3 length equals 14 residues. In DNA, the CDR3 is TGTGCCAGCAGTTTAGCCCGAAGACTACCTACGCAGTATTTT. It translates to CASSLARRLPTQYF.

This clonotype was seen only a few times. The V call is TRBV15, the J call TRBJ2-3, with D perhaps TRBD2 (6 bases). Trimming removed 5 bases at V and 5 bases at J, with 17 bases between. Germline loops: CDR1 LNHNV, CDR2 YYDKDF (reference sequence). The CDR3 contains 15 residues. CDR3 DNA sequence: TGTGCCACCAGCTCATTAGCGGCCCCCCTAGATACGCAGTATTTT. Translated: CATSSLAAPLDTQYF.

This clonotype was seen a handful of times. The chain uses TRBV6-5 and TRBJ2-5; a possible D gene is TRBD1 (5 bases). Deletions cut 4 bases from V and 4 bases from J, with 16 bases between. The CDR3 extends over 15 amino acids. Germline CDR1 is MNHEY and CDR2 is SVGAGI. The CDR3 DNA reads TGTGCCAGCAGTTTAGATATGGGGCTGATAGAGACCCAGTACTTC. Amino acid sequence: CASSLDMGLIETQYF.

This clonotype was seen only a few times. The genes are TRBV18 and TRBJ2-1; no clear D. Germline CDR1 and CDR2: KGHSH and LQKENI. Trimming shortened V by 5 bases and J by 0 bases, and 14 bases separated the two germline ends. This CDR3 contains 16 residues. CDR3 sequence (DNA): TGTGCCAGCTCAGATCAAGGATTTAGCTCCTACAATGAGCAGTTCTTC. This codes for CASSDQGFSSYNEQFF. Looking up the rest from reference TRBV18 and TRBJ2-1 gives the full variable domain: NAGVMQNPRHLVRRRGQEARLRCSPMKGHSHVYWYRQLPEEGLKFMVYLQKENIIDESGMPKERFSAEFPKEGPSILRIQQVVRGDSAAYFCASSDQGFSSYNEQFFGPGTRLTVL.

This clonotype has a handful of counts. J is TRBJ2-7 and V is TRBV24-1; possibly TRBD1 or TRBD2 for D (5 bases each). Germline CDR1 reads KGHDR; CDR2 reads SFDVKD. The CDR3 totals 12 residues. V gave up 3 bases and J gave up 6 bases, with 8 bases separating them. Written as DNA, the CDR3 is TGTGCCACCAGTGATCCGGGGACCGAGCAGTACTTC. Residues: CATSDPGTEQYF.

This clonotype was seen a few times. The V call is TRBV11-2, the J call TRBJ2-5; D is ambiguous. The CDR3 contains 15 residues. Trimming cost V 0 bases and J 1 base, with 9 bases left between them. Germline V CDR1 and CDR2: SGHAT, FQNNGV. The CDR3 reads CASSLDPGLQETQYF. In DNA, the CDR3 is TGTGCCAGCAGCTTAGACCCGGGCCTCCAAGAGACCCAGTACTTC.

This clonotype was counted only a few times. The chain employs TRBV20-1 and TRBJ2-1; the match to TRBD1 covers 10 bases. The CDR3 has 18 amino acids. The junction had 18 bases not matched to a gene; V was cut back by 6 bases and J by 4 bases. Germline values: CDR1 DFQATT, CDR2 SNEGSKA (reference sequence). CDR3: CSAPRRDRGHYKYNEQFF. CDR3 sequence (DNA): TGCAGTGCCCCACGTCGGGACAGGGGCCATTATAAATACAATGAGCAGTTCTTC.

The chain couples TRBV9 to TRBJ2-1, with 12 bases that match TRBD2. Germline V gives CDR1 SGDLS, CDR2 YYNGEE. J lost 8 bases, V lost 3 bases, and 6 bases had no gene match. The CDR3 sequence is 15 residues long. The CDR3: CASSATSGRWDEQFF. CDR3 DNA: TGTGCCAGCAGCGCAACTAGCGGGAGGTGGGATGAGCAGTTCTTC.

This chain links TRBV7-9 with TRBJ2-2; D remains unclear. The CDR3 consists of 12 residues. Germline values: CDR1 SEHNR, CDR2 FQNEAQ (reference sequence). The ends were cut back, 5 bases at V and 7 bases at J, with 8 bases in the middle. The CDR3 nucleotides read TGTGCCAGCAGCCCCTGGGACGGGGAGCTGTTTTTT. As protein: CASSPWDGELFF. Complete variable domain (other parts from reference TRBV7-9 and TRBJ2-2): DTGVSQNPRHKITKRGQNVTFRCDPISEHNRLYWYRQTLGQGPEFLTYFQNEAQLEKSRLLSDRFSAERPKGSFSTLEIQRTEQGDSAMYLCASSPWDGELFFGEGSRLTVL.

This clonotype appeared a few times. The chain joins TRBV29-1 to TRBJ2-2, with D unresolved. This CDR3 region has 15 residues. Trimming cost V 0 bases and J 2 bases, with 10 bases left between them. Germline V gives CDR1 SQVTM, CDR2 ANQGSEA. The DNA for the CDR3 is TGCAGCGTTGAAGATTCCGGCACTAACACCGGGGAGCTGTTTTTT. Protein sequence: CSVEDSGTNTGELFF.

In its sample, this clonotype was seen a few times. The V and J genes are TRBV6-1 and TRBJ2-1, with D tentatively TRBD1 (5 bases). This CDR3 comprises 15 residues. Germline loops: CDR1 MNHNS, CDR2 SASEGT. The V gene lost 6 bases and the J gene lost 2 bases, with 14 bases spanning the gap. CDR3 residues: CASSPRVVPYNEQFF. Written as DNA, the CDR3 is TGTGCCAGCAGCCCCAGGGTTGTGCCCTACAATGAGCAGTTCTTC.

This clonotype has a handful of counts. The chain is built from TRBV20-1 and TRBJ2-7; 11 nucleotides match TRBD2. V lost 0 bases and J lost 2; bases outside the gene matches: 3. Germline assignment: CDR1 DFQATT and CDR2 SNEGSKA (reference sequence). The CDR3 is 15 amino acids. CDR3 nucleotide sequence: TGCAGTGCTAGAGATTTAGCGGGAGGGGCCTACGAGCAGTACTTC. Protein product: CSARDLAGGAYEQYF.